The TCR beta chain under discussion was sequenced for a study of PD-1 blockade in mismatch repair-deficient tumors. The overall study: Patients had over 10 mismatch repair-deficient cancer types, all previously treated and progressing. General study results and limits: After pembrolizumab, tumor-resident clones rose rapidly, then generally contracted before radiologic responses.

PCR or immunohistochemistry showed mismatch repair deficiency in every enrolled patient. Produced via immunoSEQ multiplex PCR; TCRdb's table is partial and in-frame only. Altogether more than 30,000 clones are present, roughly 81% being singletons, with the ten largest covering 3% to 4.5%. This clone was counted a single time. Its antigen is unknown. The sequence came from an adult with mismatch repair-deficient cancer. Source: peripheral blood, taken 76 weeks after starting pembrolizumab.

The CDR3 here is CASSLGAAEYYNEQFF. The CDR3 DNA is TGTGCCAGCAGCTTAGGTGCAGCGGAGTATTACAATGAGCAGTTCTTC. The chain employs TRBV11-2 and TRBJ2-1; a possible D gene is TRBD2 (5 bases). CDR3 length equals 16 residues. V gave up 1 base and J gave up 4 bases, with 14 bases separating them. Germline CDR1 is SGHAT and CDR2 is FQNNGV.